This T cell receptor (beta chain) was found in a study of chemoradiotherapy in HPV16-positive cancers. Overall study findings and caveats: Non-HPV-specific T cells did not expand in tumors during treatment, whereas candidate HPV-specific clones and E7-related motifs did. The functional HPV-specific definition rests on just a couple of HPV16-positive patients. HPV-responsive T-cell expansion during chemoradiotherapy was linked to improved recurrence-free survival in HPV16-positive patients.

V lost 0 bases, J lost 3 bases, and 7 bases stayed unmatched. CDR1 is MGHRA and CDR2 is YSYEKL in the germline V gene. The CDR3 length is 17 residues. Sequenced by immunoSEQ multiplex PCR; TCRdb stores in-frame clones only, minus some. The sample has 30,000 to 40,000 clones, around 80% seen once. Regarding this clone: Its antigen remains unknown.

The chain combines TRBV4-1 with TRBJ2-1; 8 bases are shared with TRBD2. The sequence came from a human donor with HPV-associated anogenital cancer. Sequences were derived from blood, sampled from a patient who underwent chemoradiotherapy. The CDR3 DNA reads as TGCGCCAGCAGCCAAGAGGTTTCGGGGGGGATCTACAATGAGCAGTTCTTC. Translating gives CASSQEVSGGIYNEQFF.